Listed below are T cell receptor beta chains from one sample, sequenced in a study of T cell responses to AZD1222 COVID-19 vaccine. Assay used: immunoSEQ multiplex PCR; TCRdb lists only in-frame clones, some missing. The table includes around 99,000 clones, roughly 92% detected once. Source: peripheral blood, taken on day 0 of AZD1222 vaccination. The receptors originated from an adult in good health. Each CDR3 is given with its conserved first and last residue. The D gene is left open where the match is weak. Clone sizes are given selectively: once, few, many, or a class where the clone is expanded.

d_call | j_call | v_call | clone_size | cdr3_nt | cdr3_aa
NA | TRBJ2-5 | TRBV20-1 | NA | TGCAGTGCTAGAGTCCGAGAGACCCAGTACTTC | CSARVRETQYF
NA | TRBJ1-1 | TRBV3-1/TRBV3-2 | NA | TGTGCCAGCAGCCAACAGCCCCTGAGCACTGAAGCTTTCTTT | CASSQQPLSTEAFF
NA | TRBJ1-2 | TRBV9 | once | TGTGCCAGCAGCGTAGCCGGGACTCAAAGCTATGGCTACACCTTC | CASSVAGTQSYGYTF
NA | TRBJ2-5 | TRBV7-8 | once | TGTGCCAGCAGCTTATTAGCGGAACAAGAGACCCAGTACTTC | CASSLLAEQETQYF
TRBD1 | TRBJ1-4 | TRBV10-3 | few | TGTGCCATCAGTGGGGACAGGGGGAATGAAAAACTGTTTTTT | CAISGDRGNEKLFF
TRBD1 | TRBJ1-1 | TRBV3-1/TRBV3-2 | NA | TGTGCCAGCAGCCAGGGACAGGGAGGGATCGGTGAAGCTTTCTTT | CASSQGQGGIGEAFF
NA | TRBJ2-5 | TRBV5-8 | NA | TGTGCCAGCAGTCTCCCCCTGGGAGTAGCGGAGACCCAGTACTTC | CASSLPLGVAETQYF
NA | TRBJ1-1 | TRBV11-2 | NA | TGTGCCAGCGGAAACAGTGAAGCTTTCTTT | CASGNSEAFF
NA | TRBJ1-1 | TRBV7-2 | NA | TGTGCCAGCATCCCTCTGGGCCCCAACACTGAAGCTTTCTTT | CASIPLGPNTEAFF
NA | TRBJ1-1 | TRBV28 | NA | TGTGCCAGCAGTTTATCTGGGGCGCCGTGGGGCACTGAAGCTTTCTTT | CASSLSGAPWGTEAFF
NA | TRBJ2-3 | TRBV24-1 | NA | TGTGCCACCAGTGCCCGGACAGTAACAGATACGCAGTATTTT | CATSARTVTDTQYF
NA | TRBJ1-3 | TRBV27 | NA | TGTGCCAGCAGTTTATTCTCTGGAAACACCATATATTTT | CASSLFSGNTIYF
TRBD2 | TRBJ2-1 | TRBV3-1/TRBV3-2 | NA | TGTGCCAGCAGCCAAGTTCGGGAGGATCCCTACAATGAGCAGTTCTTC | CASSQVREDPYNEQFF
NA | TRBJ1-1 | TRBV2 | NA | TGTGCCAGCACAAGACTGGGCCCTGAAGCTTTCTTT | CASTRLGPEAFF
TRBD1 | TRBJ2-1 | TRBV5-1 | once | TGCGCCAGCAGCGGCGAGGGACAGGGGGTTTACAATGAGCAGTTCTTC | CASSGEGQGVYNEQFF
TRBD2 | TRBJ2-2 | TRBV6-5 | NA | TGTGCCAGCAGTTCTACTAGCGGACACACCGGGGAGCTGTTTTTT | CASSSTSGHTGELFF
NA | TRBJ1-1 | TRBV3-1/TRBV3-2 | NA | TGTGCCAGCAGCCAAGAGGCTTTGGGTGGTGAAGCTTTCTTT | CASSQEALGGEAFF
NA | TRBJ1-4 | TRBV9 | NA | TGTGCCAGCAGCGTAGATCAGGGGCATAATGAAAAACTGTTTTTT | CASSVDQGHNEKLFF
NA | TRBJ2-2 | TRBV14 | NA | TGTGCCAGCAGCCAAGGGAACCGACCGAACACCGGGGAGCTGTTTTTT | CASSQGNRPNTGELFF
NA | TRBJ2-1 | TRBV11-2 | NA | TGTGCCAGCAGCTTACTCCTGGGAACCAATGAGCAGTTCTTC | CASSLLLGTNEQFF
NA | TRBJ1-1 | TRBV5-1 | once | TGCGCCAGCAGACTCGGACACCCGAACACTGAAGCTTTCTTT | CASRLGHPNTEAFF
NA | TRBJ2-2 | TRBV6-1 | NA | TGTGCCAGCAGTGATCTTGGGCTGGGGGCCACCGGGGAGCTGTTTTTT | CASSDLGLGATGELFF
NA | TRBJ2-3 | TRBV7-8 | NA | TGTGCCAGCAGCTTTATAGAGAGACCAGATACGCAGTATTTT | CASSFIERPDTQYF